The 15 T cell receptor beta chains below come from one sample, sequenced in a study of somatic mutations in cytotoxic T cells in rheumatoid arthritis. Sequencing used immunoSEQ multiplex PCR; TCRdb keeps in-frame clones, though not all of them. Of about 9,000 clones detected, just under 80% appear once; the ten largest clones hold roughly 4.9%. The sample comprised CD8+ T cells sorted from blood. The receptors originated from an adult with rheumatoid arthritis.

This rearrangement joins TRBV30 to TRBJ1-1, with 7 bases identical to TRBD1. Trimming cost V 4 bases and J 3 bases; bases outside gene matches: 11. Germline loops: CDR1 GTSNPN, CDR2 SVGIG (reference sequence). CDR3 length: 15 residues. The CDR3 DNA reads TGTGCCTGGACCCCCTGGACAGGCTCTGACACTGAAGCTTTCTTT. It specifies CAWTPWTGSDTEAFF.

CDR3 in DNA: TGTGCCAGCAGTTTATCTGGGGGCTACGAGCAGTACTTC. Its translation is CASSLSGGYEQYF. The V gene is TRBV27, the J gene TRBJ2-7; D is tentatively TRBD1 or TRBD2 (5 bases each). V lost 0 bases and J lost 3, with 6 bases in between. Per the germline V gene, CDR1 is MNHEY and CDR2 is SMNVEV (reference sequence). This CDR3 is 13 amino acids long.

This clone is large (0.1 to 1%) by share. J is TRBJ1-2 and V is TRBV2, with D possibly being TRBD1 (5 bases). The germline V gene has CDR1 SNHLY and CDR2 FYNNEI. V lost 4 bases and J lost 3, with 9 bases in between. The CDR3 spans 13 residues. The CDR3 DNA reads TGTGCCAGCAGTGCGACAGATTACTATGGCTACACCTTC. The encoded protein is CASSATDYYGYTF.

This clone is judged large. V usage is TRBV27 and J usage is TRBJ1-5; D is ambiguous. This CDR3 is built from 13 residues. Germline CDR1 MNHEY, CDR2 SMNVEV (reference sequence). Trimming took 1 base from V and 4 from J, leaving 5 bases between them. The chain's CDR3 is CASSLWANQPQHF. The CDR3 bases are TGTGCCAGCAGTTTATGGGCGAATCAGCCCCAGCATTTT.

The table lists this clone with a few counts. This chain links TRBV6-5 with TRBJ2-2; no clear D. Trimming left V 3 bases short and J 6 bases short, with 11 bases between. The CDR3 covers 14 residues. Germline values: CDR1 MNHEY, CDR2 SVGAGI. This CDR3 is CASSYFLGSGELFF. The CDR3 coding sequence is TGTGCCAGCAGTTATTTTTTAGGGTCCGGGGAGCTGTTTTTT.

This chain links TRBV11-2 with TRBJ2-2; D call uncertain. CDR1 and CDR2 (germline): SGHAT, FQNNGV. There are 14 residues in the CDR3. V shed 5 bases and J shed 1 base, with 8 bases lying between them. Written as DNA, the CDR3 is TGTGCCAGCAGCCGGCGCGGGAACACCGGGGAGCTGTTTTTT. Its translation is CASSRRGNTGELFF. Full variable domain (missing parts from reference TRBV11-2 and TRBJ2-2): EAGVAQSPRYKIIEKRQSVAFWCNPISGHATLYWYQQILGQGPKLLIQFQNNGVVDDSQLPKDRFSAERLKGVDSTLKIQPAKLEDSAVYLCASSRRGNTGELFFGEGSRLTVL.

The gene calls are TRBV27 and TRBJ1-5, with D unclear. Per the germline V gene, CDR1 is MNHEY and CDR2 is SMNVEV (reference sequence). The CDR3 loop spans 17 amino acids. Trimming took off 1 base at V and 1 base at J, with 14 bases between the two ends. The CDR3 region is CASSLFGEANSNQPQHF. DNA for the CDR3: TGTGCCAGCAGTTTATTTGGGGAAGCGAACAGCAATCAGCCCCAGCATTTT.

This sequence joins TRBV4-1 and TRBJ1-2; weak D call: TRBD1 (5 bases). The germline V and J ends were trimmed by 2 bases and 4 bases, with 20 bases remaining between them. The CDR3 spans 17 residues. Germline lookup yields CDR1 MGHRA and CDR2 YSYEKL. The DNA of the CDR3 is TGCGCCAGCAGCCAAAGCCGGGACCCTCAGACCCTCTATGGCTACACCTTC. This encodes CASSQSRDPQTLYGYTF.

This clone turned up a few times. This chain connects TRBV28 to TRBJ1-2, with D unresolved. The CDR3 loop spans 13 amino acids. The germline V and J ends were trimmed by 11 bases and 6 bases, with 19 bases remaining between them. The V gene's germline CDR1 is MDHEN and CDR2 SYDVKM. This CDR3 reads CAYRGGNKDGYTF. The DNA of the CDR3 is TGTGCCTACAGAGGAGGCAATAAAGATGGCTACACCTTC.

This chain links TRBV7-8 with TRBJ2-7; D gene ambiguous. Trimming shortened V by 1 base and J by 2 bases, and 3 bases separated the two germline ends. Germline V CDR1 and CDR2: SGHVS, FQNEAQ. The CDR3 is 12 residues long. The CDR3 region has the DNA TGTGCCAGCAGCTTAGGTGCCTACGAGCAGTACTTC. It encodes CASSLGAYEQYF.

This clone was seen more than once but under ten times. This chain joins TRBV11-2 and TRBJ2-2; TRBD1 aligns across 10 bases. The CDR3 length is 14 residues. V gave up 5 bases and J gave up 3 bases; unmatched junction bases: 0. The germline gives CDR1 SGHAT, CDR2 FQNNGV. The CDR3 bases are TGTGCCAGCAGCGGGACAGGGGACACCGGGGAGCTGTTTTTT. Encoded protein: CASSGTGDTGELFF.

J is TRBJ1-6 and V is TRBV28; unclear D gene. The germline V gene has CDR1 MDHEN and CDR2 SYDVKM. The CDR3 covers 16 residues. Deletions cut 2 bases from V and 2 bases from J, with 10 bases between. CDR3 amino acids: CASSLILSTYNSPLHF. In nucleotides, the CDR3 is TGTGCCAGCAGTTTAATCCTATCGACCTATAATTCACCCCTCCACTTT.

This clone was seen a few times. The chain recombines TRBV29-1 with TRBJ2-5; no clear D. The CDR3 runs 12 residues. Germline CDR1 and CDR2: SQVTM and ANQGSEA. The germline V and J ends were trimmed by 3 bases and 0 bases, with 5 bases remaining between them. The CDR3 region is CSVEVDQETQYF. In DNA, the CDR3 is TGCAGCGTTGAGGTGGACCAAGAGACCCAGTACTTC.

This clone appeared a few times. One junction end does not reproduce the germline sequence, and a read error may be involved. V gene TRBV6-6 combines with J gene TRBJ2-7, with no clear D. CDR3 length: 11 amino acids. The germline CDR1 and CDR2 sequences are MNHNY and SVGAGI (reference sequence). The CDR3 coding sequence is TGTGCCAGCAGTTACCCTACGACCGGCAGATTC. Its translation: CASSYPTTGRF.

This rearrangement joins TRBV5-6 to TRBJ2-5; 9 nucleotides line up with TRBD1. Per germline, CDR1 SGHDT and CDR2 YYEEEE. V dropped 5 bases and J dropped 5; count of bases not matched to a gene: 7. The CDR3 loop spans 14 amino acids. The DNA for the CDR3 is TGTGCCAGCAGGGGACAGGGAGGTTCGGAGACCCAGTACTTC. Amino acid sequence: CASRGQGGSETQYF.